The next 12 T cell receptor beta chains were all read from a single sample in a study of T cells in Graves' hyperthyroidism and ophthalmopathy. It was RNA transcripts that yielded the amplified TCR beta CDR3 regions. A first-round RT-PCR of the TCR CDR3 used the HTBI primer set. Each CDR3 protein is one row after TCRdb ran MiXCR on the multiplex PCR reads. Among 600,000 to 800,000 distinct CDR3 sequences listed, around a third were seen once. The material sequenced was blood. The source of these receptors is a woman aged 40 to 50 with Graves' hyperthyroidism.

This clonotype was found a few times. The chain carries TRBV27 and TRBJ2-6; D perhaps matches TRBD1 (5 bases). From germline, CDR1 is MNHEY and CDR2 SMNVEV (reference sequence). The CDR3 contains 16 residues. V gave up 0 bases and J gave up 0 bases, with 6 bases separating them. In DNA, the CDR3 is TGTGCCAGCAGTTTATCGGGGCCCTCTGGGGCCAACGTCCTGACTTTC. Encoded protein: CASSLSGPSGANVLTF.

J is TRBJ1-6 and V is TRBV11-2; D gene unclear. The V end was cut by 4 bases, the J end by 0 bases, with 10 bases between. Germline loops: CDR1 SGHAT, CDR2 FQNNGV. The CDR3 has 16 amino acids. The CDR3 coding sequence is TGTGCCAGCAGCTCGGACGGAAACTCCTATAATTCACCCCTCCACTTT. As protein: CASSSDGNSYNSPLHF.

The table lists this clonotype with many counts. The chain's CDR3 is CASSLALGEQPQHF. The CDR3 nucleotides are TGTGCCAGCAGCTTAGCGCTTGGGGAGCAGCCCCAGCATTTT. The genes are TRBV7-9 and TRBJ1-5; D is unresolved. Trimming cost V 0 bases and J 7 bases, with 10 bases left between them. The CDR3 covers 14 residues. Germline-derived CDR1 and CDR2 are SEHNR and FQNEAQ (reference sequence).

The CDR3 spells CASSPQGSIAFF. The CDR3 DNA reads as TGTGCCAGCAGTCCACAGGGATCAATAGCTTTCTTT. The genes are TRBV6-1 and TRBJ1-1, with a tentative D call TRBD1 (6 bases). Germline values: CDR1 MNHNS, CDR2 SASEGT. This CDR3 spans 12 amino acids. The ends were cut back, 5 bases at V and 10 bases at J, with 14 bases in the middle.

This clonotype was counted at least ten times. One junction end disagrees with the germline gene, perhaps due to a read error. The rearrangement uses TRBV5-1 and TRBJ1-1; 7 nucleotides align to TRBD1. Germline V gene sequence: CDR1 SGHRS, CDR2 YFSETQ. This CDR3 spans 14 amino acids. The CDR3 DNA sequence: TGTGCCAGCAGCTTGACAGGGCTGAACACTGAAGCTTTCTTT. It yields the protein CASSLTGLNTEAFF.

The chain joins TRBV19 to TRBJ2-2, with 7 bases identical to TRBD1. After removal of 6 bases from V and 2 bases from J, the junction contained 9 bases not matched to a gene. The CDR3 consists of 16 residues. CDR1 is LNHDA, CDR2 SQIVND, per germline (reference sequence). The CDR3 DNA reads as TGTGCCAGTAGCACGACAGGGTTCATTAACACCGGGGAGCTGTTTTTT. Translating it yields CASSTTGFINTGELFF.

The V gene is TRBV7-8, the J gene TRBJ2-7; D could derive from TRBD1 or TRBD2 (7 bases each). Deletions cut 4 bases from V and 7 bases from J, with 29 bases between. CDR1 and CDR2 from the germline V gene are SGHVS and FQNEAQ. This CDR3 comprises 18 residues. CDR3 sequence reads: CASSSNLRGGQMLREQYF. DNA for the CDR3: TGTGCCAGCAGCTCAAATCTTAGGGGGGGACAGATGTTGCGGGAGCAGTACTTC.

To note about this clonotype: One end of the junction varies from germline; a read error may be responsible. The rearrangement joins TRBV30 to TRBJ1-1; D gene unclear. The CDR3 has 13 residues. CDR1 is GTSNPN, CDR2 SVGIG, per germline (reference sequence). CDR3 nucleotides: TGTGCCCGCACATTGGACGGGAACACTGAAACTTTCTTT. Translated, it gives CARTLDGNTETFF.

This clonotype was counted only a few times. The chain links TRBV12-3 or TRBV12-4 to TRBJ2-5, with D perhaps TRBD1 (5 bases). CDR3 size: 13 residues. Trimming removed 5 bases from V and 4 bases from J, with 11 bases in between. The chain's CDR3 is CASSGYRIETQYF. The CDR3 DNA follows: TGTGCCAGCAGTGGATACAGGATAGAGACCCAGTACTTC.

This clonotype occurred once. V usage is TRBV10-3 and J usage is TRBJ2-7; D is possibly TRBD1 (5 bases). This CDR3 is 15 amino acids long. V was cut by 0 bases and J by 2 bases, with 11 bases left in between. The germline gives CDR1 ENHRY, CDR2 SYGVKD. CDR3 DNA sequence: TGTGCCATCAGTGAGTCGGCAGGGAACCCCTACGAGCAGTACTTC. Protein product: CAISESAGNPYEQYF.

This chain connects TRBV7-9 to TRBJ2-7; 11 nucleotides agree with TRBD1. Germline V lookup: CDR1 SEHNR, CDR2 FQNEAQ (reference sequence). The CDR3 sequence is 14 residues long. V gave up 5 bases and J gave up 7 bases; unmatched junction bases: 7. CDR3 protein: CASSTGTGGGEQYF. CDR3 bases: TGTGCCAGCAGCACCGGGACAGGGGGGGGGGAGCAGTACTTC.

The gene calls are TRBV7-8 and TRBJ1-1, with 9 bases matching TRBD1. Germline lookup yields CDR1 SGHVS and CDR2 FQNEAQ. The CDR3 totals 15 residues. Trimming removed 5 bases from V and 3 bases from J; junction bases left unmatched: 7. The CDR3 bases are TGTGCCAGCAGCCGAGGACAGGGGCAATACACTGAAGCTTTCTTT. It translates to CASSRGQGQYTEAFF.